The following is a T cell receptor beta chain sequence with its context. The antigen is unknown. This specimen comes from a study of cytomegalovirus exposure and HLA in healthy donors. Primers included in the PCR were 60 Vbeta and 13 Jbeta primers. The data were produced by immunoSEQ multiplex PCR, yet TCRdb's version contains in-frame clones alone and is incomplete. The sample shows around 150,000 clones, 66% of them seen only once. General study points: One variant, a missense change in DCLRE1C, was linked in a later analysis to TCR beta V- and J-gene trimming.

Germline lookup yields CDR1 MNHEY and CDR2 SVGAGI. V lost 7 bases to trimming and J lost 5 bases; unmatched junction nucleotides: 9. This CDR3 is 14 amino acids long. When sampled, the donors appeared nominally healthy, though they likely had unrecorded immune exposures. Input material: PBMCs. This rearrangement joins TRBV6-5 to TRBJ1-1; TRBD1 agrees at 8 bases. The receptor was derived from a human donor in good health. The DNA for the CDR3 is TGTGCCAGCAAAAGTACAGGGGGTGGTACTGAAGCTTTCTTT. Translated: CASKSTGGGTEAFF.